This passage covers 25 T cell receptor beta chains from one sample sequenced in a study of OX40 agonist ivuxolimab in advanced cancers. Profiling relied on immunoSEQ multiplex PCR, and the TCRdb table lists in-frame clones only, not all of them. The table lists 65,000 to 80,000 clones, approximately 88% of them singletons. Here the sequenced sample was CD4+ or CD8+ T cells sorted from blood, taken in a trial of the OX40 agonist ivuxolimab. These receptors originate from an adult with an advanced solid tumor such as melanoma, head and neck, liver or kidney cancer.

This rearrangement joins TRBV28 to TRBJ2-7, with D possibly matching TRBD1 (5 bases). The CDR3 is made up of 12 amino acids. Germline V gene sequence: CDR1 MDHEN, CDR2 SYDVKM. With 5 bases removed from V and 1 base from J, the gap between germline ends came to 6 bases. The chain's CDR3 is CASSQGSYEQYF. The CDR3 region has the DNA TGTGCCAGCAGTCAGGGTTCCTACGAGCAGTACTTC.

Remarks on this clone: Other DNA sequences of this sample code for an identical CDR3. The V and J genes are TRBV28 and TRBJ2-6, with D uncertain. Germline V gene sequence: CDR1 MDHEN, CDR2 SYDVKM. The ends were cut back, 3 bases at V and 4 bases at J, with 4 bases in the middle. This CDR3 comprises 13 residues. The CDR3 reads CASSLYGANVLTF. CDR3 DNA: TGTGCCAGCAGTTTGTACGGGGCCAACGTCCTGACTTTC.

The genes are TRBV5-1 and TRBJ2-2, with 7 nucleotides matching TRBD1. The CDR3 totals 15 residues. Germline values: CDR1 SGHRS, CDR2 YFSETQ. V shed 0 bases and J 7 bases; nucleotides not matched to a gene: 6. CDR3 loop: CASSLALRGSGELFF. CDR3 nucleotides: TGCGCCAGCAGCTTGGCACTCAGGGGGAGCGGGGAGCTGTTTTTT.

The CDR3 reads CASRKRSGPLTDTQYF. The CDR3 DNA is TGTGCCAGCAGGAAAAGATCAGGGCCGCTTACAGATACGCAGTATTTT. The rearrangement joins TRBV21-1 to TRBJ2-3; whether TRBD1, the table's D call, matches the DNA was not checked. TRBV21-1 is a recognized pseudogene. The CDR3 has 16 amino acids.

The chain links TRBV28 to TRBJ2-7; possibly TRBD1 for D (6 bases). From germline, CDR1 is MDHEN and CDR2 SYDVKM. The CDR3 contains 15 residues. V gave up 6 bases and J gave up 0 bases, with 15 bases separating them. Written as DNA, the CDR3 is TGTGCCAGCAGGAAAGACAGGATAAGCTCCTACGAGCAGTACTTC. This encodes CASRKDRISSYEQYF.

The chain is built from TRBV9 and TRBJ2-3; tentative D call: TRBD1 (5 bases). This CDR3 has 16 residues. Germline CDR1 and CDR2: SGDLS and YYNGEE. Between the trimmed V and J ends, which lost 4 bases and 2 bases, there was a span of 17 bases. The CDR3 region is CASSSRQRSNTDTQYF. CDR3 nucleotides: TGTGCCAGCAGCTCCCGACAGAGGTCCAACACAGATACGCAGTATTTT. Full variable domain (rest looked up from reference TRBV9 and TRBJ2-3): DSGVTQTPKHLITATGQRVTLRCSPRSGDLSVYWYQQSLDQGLQFLIQYYNGEERAKGNILERFSAQQFPDLHSELNLSSLELGDSALYFCASSSRQRSNTDTQYFGPGTRLTVL.

The V and J genes are TRBV29-1 and TRBJ1-2, with no clear D. CDR1 is SQVTM and CDR2 is ANQGSEA in the germline V gene. The CDR3 is made up of 12 amino acids. V gave up 5 bases and J gave up 2 bases, with 9 bases separating them. Here the CDR3 reads CSVLRSNYGYTF. CDR3 in DNA: TGCAGCGTTCTTAGGTCGAACTATGGCTACACCTTC.

The chain recombines TRBV19 with TRBJ2-7; a weak D match, TRBD2 (6 bases). V was shortened by 3 bases and J by 5 bases, with 26 bases between the two germline ends. Germline CDR1 and CDR2: LNHDA and SQIVND (reference sequence). CDR3 length: 18 residues. The CDR3 protein is CASSMRRVLTQISHEQYF. The CDR3 DNA follows: TGTGCCAGTAGTATGAGGAGGGTTCTAACTCAAATTTCTCACGAGCAGTACTTC.

The chain has TRBV4-1 and TRBJ1-1, with D maybe TRBD1 (5 bases). The CDR3 loop spans 15 amino acids. Germline CDR1 reads MGHRA; CDR2 reads YSYEKL. V lost 4 bases and J lost 0, with 12 bases in between. CDR3: CASSRQGAMNTEAFF. The CDR3 region has the DNA TGCGCCAGCAGCCGGCAAGGGGCGATGAACACTGAAGCTTTCTTT.

The chain links TRBV7-2 to TRBJ2-1; 7 positions agree with TRBD1. The V and J ends lost 5 bases and 3 bases, in that order; junction bases with no gene match: 10. CDR3 size: 16 residues. Germline loops: CDR1 SGHTA, CDR2 FQGNSA. CDR3 nucleotides: TGTGCCAGCAGCCAAGACTCGACAGGGCTCTACAATGAGCAGTTCTTC. Translating gives CASSQDSTGLYNEQFF.

V usage is TRBV5-4 and J usage is TRBJ2-5; a possible D gene is TRBD2 (6 bases). The germline gives CDR1 SGHNT, CDR2 YYREEE (reference sequence). The CDR3 sequence is 17 residues long. V was trimmed by 0 bases and J by 2 bases, leaving 17 bases between them. CDR3: CASSLEAWRGLQETQYF. The CDR3 nucleotides read TGTGCCAGCAGCTTGGAGGCGTGGCGGGGCCTACAAGAGACCCAGTACTTC.

V and J are TRBV9 and TRBJ2-1; D not certain. The germline V gene encodes CDR1 SGDLS and CDR2 YYNGEE. The V end lost 1 base, the J end lost 6 bases, and 14 bases lay between the germline ends. This CDR3 spans 15 amino acids. This CDR3 reads CASSVLPGRVNEQFF. CDR3 DNA: TGTGCCAGCAGCGTACTTCCCGGGCGAGTCAATGAGCAGTTCTTC.

The chain couples TRBV4-2 to TRBJ2-6, with 7 bases fitting TRBD1. With 4 bases clipped from V and 0 bases from J, the junction kept 18 bases outside the gene matches. Per the germline V gene, CDR1 is LGHNA and CDR2 is YNFKEQ. The CDR3 is 21 residues long. CDR3 DNA sequence: TGTGCCAGCAGCCGAGAACCAGGCCCCGGGACAGCGACCTCTGGGGCCAACGTCCTGACTTTC. Translated, it gives CASSREPGPGTATSGANVLTF.

As DNA, the CDR3 is TGCGCCAGCAGCTCCGGGACAGGGTCCGGCGAGCAGTACTTC. Translation gives CASSSGTGSGEQYF. The rearrangement links TRBV5-1 to TRBJ2-7, with TRBD1 identical over 9 bases. The J segment lost 6 bases and the V segment lost 3 bases, leaving 7 bases of the junction unmatched. The CDR3 spans 14 residues. Germline CDR1 and CDR2: SGHRS and YFSETQ.

This rearrangement joins TRBV27 to TRBJ2-3; D not certain. Germline V gene sequence: CDR1 MNHEY, CDR2 SMNVEV (reference sequence). The CDR3 contains 13 residues. Deletions cut 8 bases from V and 4 bases from J, with 13 bases between. The CDR3 DNA follows: TGTGCCAGCGGAAGGTACGGCGCAGATACGCAGTATTTT. Its protein product is CASGRYGADTQYF.

This chain joins TRBV19 and TRBJ2-3; 13 bases align to TRBD2. CDR1 LNHDA and CDR2 SQIVND come from the germline V gene (reference sequence). After removal of 6 bases from V and 6 bases from J, the junction contained 6 bases not matched to a gene. This CDR3 contains 15 residues. The CDR3 protein is CASRRLAGGTDTQYF. The CDR3 DNA reads TGTGCCAGTAGAAGACTAGCGGGGGGAACCGATACGCAGTATTTT.

V and J are TRBV29-1 and TRBJ1-5; TRBD1 aligns across 8 bases. In germline, CDR1 is SQVTM, CDR2 ANQGSEA. Trimming at V came to 3 bases and at J to 4 bases, leaving 5 bases not matched to a gene. The CDR3 covers 14 residues. The CDR3: CSVETGDKNQPQHF. In DNA form, the CDR3 reads TGCAGCGTTGAGACAGGGGATAAAAATCAGCCCCAGCATTTT. Full variable domain (missing parts from reference TRBV29-1 and TRBJ1-5): SAVISQKPSRDICQRGTSLTIQCQVDSQVTMMFWYRQQPGQSLTLIATANQGSEATYESGFVIDKFPISRPNLTFSTLTVSNMSPEDSSIYLCSVETGDKNQPQHFGDGTRLSIL.

The chain combines TRBV28 with TRBJ1-3; D uncertain. The V gene's germline CDR1 is MDHEN and CDR2 SYDVKM. Trimming stripped 7 bases from V and 3 bases from J, with 13 bases between. The CDR3 consists of 14 residues. The DNA for the CDR3 is TGTGCCAGCATTAGGCGGGTGGATGGAAACACCATATATTTT. This translates into CASIRRVDGNTIYF.

The chain uses TRBV5-1 and TRBJ1-2; D might be TRBD1 (5 bases). This CDR3 spans 16 amino acids. Trimming took off 0 bases at V and 4 bases at J, with 16 bases between the two ends. Germline CDR1 is SGHRS and CDR2 is YFSETQ. The CDR3 loop is CASSLGSGGITYGYTF. DNA for the CDR3: TGCGCCAGCAGCTTGGGAAGTGGGGGGATAACCTATGGCTACACCTTC. Complete variable domain (other parts from reference TRBV5-1 and TRBJ1-2): KAGVTQTPRYLIKTRGQQVTLSCSPISGHRSVSWYQQTPGQGLQFLFEYFSETQRNKGNFPGRFSGRQFSNSRSEMNVSTLELGDSALYLCASSLGSGGITYGYTFGSGTRLTVV.

This rearrangement joins TRBV4-2 to TRBJ2-2; unclear D gene. CDR3 length: 12 amino acids. Trimming stripped 6 bases from V and 5 bases from J, with 7 bases between. CDR1 and CDR2 from the germline V gene are LGHNA and YNFKEQ. The CDR3 region has the DNA TGTGCCAGCAGTCGCGGTACCGGGGAGCTGTTTTTT. Protein sequence: CASSRGTGELFF.

The genes are TRBV6-5 and TRBJ2-1, with D maybe TRBD2 (6 bases). Germline V gene sequence: CDR1 MNHEY, CDR2 SVGAGI. This CDR3 has 14 residues. With 7 bases removed from V and 5 bases from J, the gap between germline ends came to 15 bases. The CDR3 DNA reads TGTGCCAGCAAGTCGGGAGCGGTGGACAATGAGCAGTTCTTC. Amino acid sequence: CASKSGAVDNEQFF.

V usage is TRBV9 and J usage is TRBJ2-5, with 12 bases that match TRBD2. The V gene end was trimmed by 3 bases and the J gene end by 4 bases; junction bases not matched to a gene: 13. Germline V gene data show CDR1 as SGDLS and CDR2 as YYNGEE. The CDR3 has 18 residues. The CDR3 loop reads CASSASGRALYLGETQYF. The CDR3 nucleotides are TGTGCCAGCAGCGCTAGCGGGAGGGCCTTGTATTTAGGAGAGACCCAGTACTTC.

V usage is TRBV18 and J usage is TRBJ2-6, with D possibly matching TRBD1 (6 bases). Germline lookup yields CDR1 KGHSH and CDR2 LQKENI. Trimming took off 1 base at V and 1 base at J, with 8 bases between the two ends. This CDR3 region has 16 residues. As DNA, the CDR3 is TGTGCCAGCTCACCACAGGGGGAATCTGGGGCCAACGTCCTGACTTTC. This sequence encodes CASSPQGESGANVLTF.

The CDR3 loop is CATSREDYANTGELFF. The CDR3 nucleotides read TGTGCCACCAGCAGAGAGGACTACGCGAACACCGGGGAGCTGTTTTTT. The chain links TRBV15 to TRBJ2-2; a possible D gene is TRBD2 (6 bases). The CDR3 totals 16 residues. Germline lookup yields CDR1 LNHNV and CDR2 YYDKDF (reference sequence). Trimming removed 0 bases at V and 0 bases at J, with 8 bases between.

This chain links TRBV7-2 with TRBJ1-6; D gene ambiguous. This CDR3 is 14 amino acids long. Per germline, CDR1 SGHTA and CDR2 FQGNSA. The ends were cut back, 1 base at V and 7 bases at J, with 8 bases in the middle. The CDR3 loop is CASSLVLLNSPLHF. CDR3 sequence (DNA): TGTGCCAGCAGCTTAGTTCTCTTGAATTCACCCCTCCACTTT.